Following are 32 T cell receptor beta chains from one sample sequenced in a study of shared clonotypes between healthy human individuals. Naive CD8 isolation took CD45RO-negative cells positively selected for CCR7 and excluded terminally differentiated effector memory CD45RA+ cells. Clones were sequenced by immunoSEQ multiplex PCR, and TCRdb holds only the in-frame ones, with some missing. The repertoire consists of about 2.2 million clones, with about 93% occurring once and the leading ten covering 1.7%. The sequenced material came from naive CD8+ T cells from PBMCs. The source of these receptors is a man aged 18 to 30 in good health. Some clones in this sample may be carry-over from other donors' samples.

This chain connects TRBV4-3 to TRBJ2-1; no definite D call. Trimming took 1 base from V and 5 from J, leaving 15 bases between them. CDR1 is LGHNA and CDR2 is YSLEER in the germline V gene. The CDR3 is 16 amino acids. This CDR3 reads CASSQGRAISNNEQFF. In DNA form, the CDR3 reads TGCGCCAGCAGCCAAGGGCGCGCTATTAGTAACAATGAGCAGTTCTTC.

The V gene is TRBV6-1, the J gene TRBJ2-1, with 7 bases identical to TRBD2. Germline V lookup: CDR1 MNHNS, CDR2 SASEGT. The V and J ends lost 1 base and 4 bases, in that order; junction bases with no gene match: 7. This CDR3 region has 16 residues. CDR3: CASSEGGGEGYNEQFF. CDR3 coding DNA: TGTGCCAGCAGTGAAGGTGGAGGGGAGGGATACAATGAGCAGTTCTTC.

J is TRBJ2-7 and V is TRBV29-1; D gene uncertain. The CDR3 has 13 amino acids. In germline, CDR1 is SQVTM, CDR2 ANQGSEA. The V end was cut by 2 bases, the J end by 5 bases, with 13 bases between. CDR3 sequence reads: CSVEPPGSHEQYF. CDR3 nucleotides: TGCAGCGTTGAACCCCCAGGTTCCCACGAGCAGTACTTC.

This chain uses TRBV7-9 with TRBJ2-5; TRBD1 aligns across 8 bases. V lost 5 bases to trimming and J lost 5 bases; unmatched junction nucleotides: 7. The CDR3 covers 14 residues. CDR1 is SEHNR, CDR2 FQNEAQ, per germline (reference sequence). In nucleotides, the CDR3 is TGTGCCAGCAGCCAACCGACAGGGGAGGAGACCCAGTACTTC. Protein: CASSQPTGEETQYF.

The chain is built from TRBV6-1 and TRBJ2-7; D may correspond to TRBD1 or TRBD2 (6 bases each). The CDR3 has 15 residues. The germline gives CDR1 MNHNS, CDR2 SASEGT. The V end was cut by 8 bases, the J end by 2 bases, with 19 bases between. This CDR3 is CASLPRGDSAYEQYF. Written as DNA, the CDR3 is TGTGCCAGCCTACCGAGGGGGGATTCGGCCTACGAGCAGTACTTC.

This clone was seen more than once but under ten times. The chain is built from TRBV7-9 and TRBJ1-1; no clear D gene. Germline V gene data show CDR1 as SEHNR and CDR2 as FQNEAQ (reference sequence). V was cut by 5 bases and J by 1 base, with 11 bases left in between. The CDR3 totals 14 residues. The CDR3 loop is CASSPDQANTEAFF. In DNA form, the CDR3 reads TGTGCCAGCAGCCCCGACCAGGCGAACACTGAAGCTTTCTTT. Complete variable domain (other parts from reference TRBV7-9 and TRBJ1-1): DTGVSQNPRHKITKRGQNVTFRCDPISEHNRLYWYRQTLGQGPEFLTYFQNEAQLEKSRLLSDRFSAERPKGSFSTLEIQRTEQGDSAMYLCASSPDQANTEAFFGQGTRLTVV.

The V gene is TRBV5-6, the J gene TRBJ2-7; 8 nucleotides agree with TRBD2. CDR3 length equals 14 residues. Germline V gives CDR1 SGHDT, CDR2 YYEEEE. The J segment lost 3 bases and the V segment lost 2 bases, leaving 4 bases of the junction unmatched. CDR3 DNA: TGTGCCAGCAGCTTTAATAGCGGGGTCTACGAGCAGTACTTC. Translated: CASSFNSGVYEQYF.

The genes are TRBV10-3 and TRBJ2-1, with D uncertain. CDR3 length: 15 residues. In germline, CDR1 is ENHRY, CDR2 SYGVKD. V dropped 7 bases and J dropped 9 bases, with 22 bases sitting between them. The CDR3 nucleotides are TGTGCCATCACCCGGTCCCTGACAATACAATCTGAGCAGTTCTTC. Amino acids: CAITRSLTIQSEQFF.

This chain uses TRBV4-3 with TRBJ1-2; a possible D gene is TRBD1 (5 bases). V lost 1 base and J lost 8, with 17 bases in between. In germline, CDR1 is LGHNA, CDR2 YSLEER. There are 15 residues in the CDR3. DNA of the CDR3: TGCGCCAGCAGCCAAGTCCCTTCGTCAGGGAACGGCTACACCTTC. This encodes CASSQVPSSGNGYTF.

About this clone: Other DNA sequences in the sample encode the same CDR3. The rearrangement uses TRBV6-1 and TRBJ2-7; the D is unclear. The CDR3 runs 13 residues. V was shortened by 0 bases and J by 2 bases, with 5 bases between the two germline ends. The germline gives CDR1 MNHNS, CDR2 SASEGT. CDR3 DNA: TGTGCCAGCAGTGAAGCTATAGCCTACGAGCAGTACTTC. It is translated as CASSEAIAYEQYF.

In its sample, this clone was seen once. The chain combines TRBV7-9 with TRBJ2-7, with 12 bases identical to TRBD2. The CDR3 is 15 residues long. J lost 2 bases, V lost 2 bases, and 1 base had no gene match. Germline CDR1 reads SEHNR; CDR2 reads FQNEAQ (reference sequence). The DNA of the CDR3 is TGTGCCAGCAGCTTAACTAGCGGGAGGACCTACGAGCAGTACTTC. Translation: CASSLTSGRTYEQYF.

V usage is TRBV5-5 and J usage is TRBJ2-2; D unclear. The CDR3 is made up of 13 amino acids. V dropped 7 bases and J dropped 4 bases, with 11 bases sitting between them. Germline V gene lookup returns CDR1 SGHKS and CDR2 YYEKEE (reference sequence). This CDR3 is CASLPGGTGELFF. The CDR3 DNA is TGTGCCAGCCTGCCCGGTGGCACCGGGGAGCTGTTTTTT.

The chain has TRBV15 and TRBJ1-4; 7 bases are a match to TRBD1. Germline CDR1 is LNHNV and CDR2 is YYDKDF (reference sequence). CDR3 length: 16 residues. V gave up 1 base and J gave up 8 bases; unmatched junction bases: 10. CDR3 DNA: TGTGCCACCAGCAGAGGCGGACAGGAGGGACGGGAAAAACTGTTTTTT. Its protein product is CATSRGGQEGREKLFF.

This clone showed up just once. V and J are TRBV28 and TRBJ1-6; possible D gene TRBD1, 5 bases. Deletions cut 6 bases from V and 5 bases from J, with 17 bases between. The CDR3 length is 16 residues. Germline V gene lookup returns CDR1 MDHEN and CDR2 SYDVKM. CDR3 sequence: CASRTNRDGNNSPLHF. The CDR3 coding sequence is TGTGCCAGCAGAACAAACCGGGACGGAAATAATTCACCCCTCCACTTT.

The rearrangement joins TRBV11-2 to TRBJ2-5, with D possibly matching TRBD1 (5 bases). CDR3 length: 16 residues. Trimming took off 0 bases at V and 1 base at J, with 12 bases between the two ends. Germline CDR1 and CDR2: SGHAT and FQNNGV. CDR3 DNA: TGTGCCAGCAGCTTAGATCCTTACAGGAGCCAAGAGACCCAGTACTTC. It specifies CASSLDPYRSQETQYF.

The V gene is TRBV27, the J gene TRBJ1-1; D uncertain. V shed 4 bases and J shed 1 base, with 13 bases lying between them. The germline V gene encodes CDR1 MNHEY and CDR2 SMNVEV (reference sequence). The CDR3 is 15 amino acids. The CDR3 DNA is TGTGCCAGCAGTTCGCCCCGGGGAGGGAACACTGAAGCTTTCTTT. Encoded protein: CASSSPRGGNTEAFF.

The V and J genes are TRBV10-2 and TRBJ1-1; no reliable D call. V was cut by 2 bases and J by 5 bases, with 9 bases left in between. This CDR3 is built from 13 residues. Germline values: CDR1 WSHSY, CDR2 SAAADI. In DNA, the CDR3 is TGCGCCAGCAGTGAGGCAGGTTTTACTGAAGCTTTCTTT. Its protein is CASSEAGFTEAFF.

This chain uses TRBV10-3 with TRBJ2-7, with D perhaps matching TRBD2 (7 bases). CDR3 length equals 14 residues. Germline V CDR1 and CDR2: ENHRY, SYGVKD. Trimming pared 10 bases from V and 2 bases from J, leaving 18 bases between. CDR3 sequence reads: CATAGASGTYEQYF. In nucleotides, the CDR3 is TGTGCCACCGCGGGGGCTAGCGGTACCTACGAGCAGTACTTC.

The genes are TRBV19 and TRBJ1-1, with D possibly being TRBD1 (6 bases). The CDR3 extends over 16 amino acids. Trimming stripped 0 bases from V and 4 bases from J, with 15 bases between. Germline V gene data show CDR1 as LNHDA and CDR2 as SQIVND (reference sequence). CDR3 in DNA: TGTGCCAGTAGTATAGATCTCGAACAGGGTGGCACTGAAGCTTTCTTT. This codes for CASSIDLEQGGTEAFF.

As for this clone: Different DNA sequences within this sample yield the same CDR3. The chain carries TRBV11-2 and TRBJ2-3; D is perhaps TRBD1 or TRBD2 (5 bases each). The germline CDR1 and CDR2 sequences are SGHAT and FQNNGV. With 4 bases removed from V and 0 bases from J, the gap between germline ends came to 11 bases. This CDR3 is built from 15 residues. DNA for the CDR3: TGTGCCAGCAGCTCTGGGACGGGGAGCACAGATACGCAGTATTTT. Protein sequence: CASSSGTGSTDTQYF.

Details on this clone: The sample carries other DNA sequences with the same CDR3. The chain joins TRBV29-1 to TRBJ2-7; TRBD1 aligns across 9 bases. Germline V gene sequence: CDR1 SQVTM, CDR2 ANQGSEA. The J segment lost 0 bases and the V segment lost 6 bases, leaving 3 bases of the junction unmatched. The CDR3 loop spans 13 amino acids. CDR3 sequence reads: CSVGQGSSYEQYF. DNA for the CDR3: TGCAGCGTGGGACAGGGAAGCTCCTACGAGCAGTACTTC.

J is TRBJ2-2 and V is TRBV6-4; D is perhaps TRBD1 (5 bases). Germline V gives CDR1 MRHNA, CDR2 SNTAGT. This CDR3 comprises 15 residues. Trimming cost V 0 bases and J 6 bases, with 11 bases left between them. CDR3: CASSDSSGLAGELFF. CDR3 DNA: TGTGCCAGCAGTGACTCATCAGGGTTGGCCGGGGAGCTGTTTTTT.

V gene TRBV18 combines with J gene TRBJ2-7; D possibly corresponds to TRBD2 (6 bases). The germline V and J ends were trimmed by 0 bases and 2 bases, with 8 bases remaining between them. Germline-derived CDR1 and CDR2 are KGHSH and LQKENI. CDR3 length equals 14 residues. CDR3 nucleotide sequence: TGTGCCAGCTCACCACCGGGCGGGGCCTACGAGCAGTACTTC. Translating gives CASSPPGGAYEQYF.

The genes are TRBV5-5 and TRBJ2-5, with D possibly being TRBD2 (6 bases). The CDR3 is 14 residues long. Trimming pared 3 bases from V and 2 bases from J, leaving 11 bases between. The V gene's germline CDR1 is SGHKS and CDR2 YYEKEE (reference sequence). CDR3 DNA: TGTGCCAGCAGCTCGGACTACCGTCAAGAGACCCAGTACTTC. Its protein product is CASSSDYRQETQYF.

J is TRBJ1-2 and V is TRBV5-1; D not resolved. Germline lookup yields CDR1 SGHRS and CDR2 YFSETQ. The ends were cut back, 2 bases at V and 5 bases at J, with 13 bases in the middle. This CDR3 is 14 amino acids long. The CDR3 bases are TGCGCCAGCAGCTTTTGGCCAGGCGATTATGGCTACACCTTC. It yields the protein CASSFWPGDYGYTF.

The J gene is TRBJ2-5, the V gene TRBV9; 11 positions agree with TRBD1. There are 15 residues in the CDR3. The germline V gene has CDR1 SGDLS and CDR2 YYNGEE. V trimming: 3 bases; J trimming: 5 bases; junction bases outside the gene matches: 6. The DNA for the CDR3 is TGTGCCAGCAGCGAGGGACAGGGGGGCGCGGAGACCCAGTACTTC. As protein: CASSEGQGGAETQYF.

This chain uses TRBV28 with TRBJ2-4, with 8 bases matching TRBD1. Germline CDR1 and CDR2: MDHEN and SYDVKM. The CDR3 has 15 residues. V was pared by 3 bases and J by 5 bases, with 6 bases of the junction left unmatched. This chain's CDR3 is CASSLWPGQENIQYF. In DNA form, the CDR3 reads TGTGCCAGCAGTTTGTGGCCGGGACAGGAAAACATTCAGTACTTC. The whole variable domain, filled in from reference TRBV28 and TRBJ2-4, reads DVKVTQSSRYLVKRTGEKVFLECVQDMDHENMFWYRQDPGLGLRLIYFSYDVKMKEKGDIPEGYSVSREKKERFSLILESASTNQTSMYLCASSLWPGQENIQYFGAGTRLSVL.

The chain uses TRBV7-9 and TRBJ2-7, with 7 bases matching TRBD1. V shed 5 bases and J 2 bases; nucleotides not matched to a gene: 15. The length of the CDR3 is 17 residues. Germline V gives CDR1 SEHNR, CDR2 FQNEAQ (reference sequence). CDR3: CASSKQKEGDRPYEQYF. The CDR3 DNA sequence: TGTGCCAGCAGCAAGCAAAAAGAAGGGGACAGACCCTACGAGCAGTACTTC.

J is TRBJ2-5 and V is TRBV5-1; a weak D match, TRBD1 (5 bases). V was cut by 0 bases and J by 5 bases, with 14 bases left in between. Germline CDR1 is SGHRS and CDR2 is YFSETQ. The CDR3 has 15 residues. The CDR3 nucleotides read TGCGCCAGCAGCTTGGCGCAGGGTATCAAGGAGACCCAGTACTTC. Translating it yields CASSLAQGIKETQYF.

In DNA form, the CDR3 reads TGTGCCAGCAAACTGCAAAGCTCCTACAATGAGCAGTTCTTC. It codes for CASKLQSSYNEQFF. The J gene is TRBJ2-1, the V gene TRBV28, with D hard to call. Germline CDR1 reads MDHEN; CDR2 reads SYDVKM. The length of the CDR3 is 14 residues. The V end lost 7 bases, the J end lost 0 bases, and 10 bases lay between the germline ends.

This rearrangement joins TRBV2 to TRBJ2-3; D is unresolved. The CDR3 has 15 amino acids. Per the germline V gene, CDR1 is SNHLY and CDR2 is FYNNEI. The V end was cut by 1 base, the J end by 4 bases, with 12 bases between. The DNA of the CDR3 is TGTGCCAGCAGTGAAGTGTTCCGTCGCCCAGATACGCAGTATTTT. As protein: CASSEVFRRPDTQYF.

This clone appeared once. This chain uses TRBV27 with TRBJ1-2; TRBD1 matches 9 bases. The J segment lost 8 bases and the V segment lost 7 bases, leaving 14 bases of the junction unmatched. The CDR3 is made up of 15 amino acids. The germline V gene has CDR1 MNHEY and CDR2 SMNVEV (reference sequence). The CDR3 is CASKTRTGEVEGYTF. Here the CDR3 DNA reads TGTGCCAGCAAAACCCGGACAGGGGAGGTAGAAGGCTACACCTTC.